This TCR beta chain was profiled in a study of spatial heterogeneity in lung cancer. Study-level findings and limits: The appearance of ubiquitous expanded tumor TCRs in blood was greater at resection than follow-up.

MiXCR, run by TCRdb on the 5' RACE reads, gives a single entry per CDR3 protein. Of 36,000 or so distinct CDR3 sequences listed, around 5% are singletons. This clonotype was seen repeatedly, ten times or more. As yet, its antigen is unknown. The germline V gene encodes CDR1 MNHEY and CDR2 SMNVEV (reference sequence). The length of the CDR3 is 14 residues. The V gene lost 5 bases and the J gene lost 4 bases, with 12 bases spanning the gap. Time point indicated: sample taken at primary tumor resection. Whole RNA, which was extracted from tumor, nontumor lung tissue or frozen PBMC, was sequenced without any cell sorting.

The source of this sequence is a female donor with early-stage non-small cell lung cancer. The rearrangement joins TRBV27 to TRBJ2-1; D might be TRBD2 (5 bases). The sample consisted of PBMCs, taken at surgery. The CDR3 sequence is CASSINRGYNEQFF. Written as DNA, the CDR3 is TGTGCCAGCAGTATCAACCGGGGTTACAATGAGCAGTTCTTC.